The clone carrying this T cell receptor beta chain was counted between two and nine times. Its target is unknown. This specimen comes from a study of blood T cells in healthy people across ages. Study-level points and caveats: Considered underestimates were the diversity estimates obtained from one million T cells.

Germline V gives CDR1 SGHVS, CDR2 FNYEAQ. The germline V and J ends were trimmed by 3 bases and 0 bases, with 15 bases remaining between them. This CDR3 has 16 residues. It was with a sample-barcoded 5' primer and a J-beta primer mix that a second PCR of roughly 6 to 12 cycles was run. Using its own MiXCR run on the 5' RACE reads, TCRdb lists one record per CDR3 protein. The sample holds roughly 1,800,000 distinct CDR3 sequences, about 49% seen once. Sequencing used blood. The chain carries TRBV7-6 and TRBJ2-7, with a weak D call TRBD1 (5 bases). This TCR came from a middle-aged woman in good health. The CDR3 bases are TGTGCCAGCAGCTTTGGCACGGACACAAGCTCCTACGAGCAGTACTTC. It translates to CASSFGTDTSSYEQYF.